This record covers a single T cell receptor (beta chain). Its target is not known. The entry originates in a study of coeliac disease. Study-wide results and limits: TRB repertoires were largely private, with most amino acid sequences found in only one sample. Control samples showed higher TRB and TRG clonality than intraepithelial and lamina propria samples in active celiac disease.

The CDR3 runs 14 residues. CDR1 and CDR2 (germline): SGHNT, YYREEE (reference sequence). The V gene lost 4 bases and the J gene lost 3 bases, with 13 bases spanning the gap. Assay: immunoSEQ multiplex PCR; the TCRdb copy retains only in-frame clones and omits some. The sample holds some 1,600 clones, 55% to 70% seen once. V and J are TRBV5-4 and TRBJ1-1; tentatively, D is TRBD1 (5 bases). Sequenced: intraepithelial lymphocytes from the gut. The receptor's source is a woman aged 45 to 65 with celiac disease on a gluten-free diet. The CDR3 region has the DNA TGTGCCAGCAGCCCGAGCGGGGCGGACACTGAAGCTTTCTTT. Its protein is CASSPSGADTEAFF.